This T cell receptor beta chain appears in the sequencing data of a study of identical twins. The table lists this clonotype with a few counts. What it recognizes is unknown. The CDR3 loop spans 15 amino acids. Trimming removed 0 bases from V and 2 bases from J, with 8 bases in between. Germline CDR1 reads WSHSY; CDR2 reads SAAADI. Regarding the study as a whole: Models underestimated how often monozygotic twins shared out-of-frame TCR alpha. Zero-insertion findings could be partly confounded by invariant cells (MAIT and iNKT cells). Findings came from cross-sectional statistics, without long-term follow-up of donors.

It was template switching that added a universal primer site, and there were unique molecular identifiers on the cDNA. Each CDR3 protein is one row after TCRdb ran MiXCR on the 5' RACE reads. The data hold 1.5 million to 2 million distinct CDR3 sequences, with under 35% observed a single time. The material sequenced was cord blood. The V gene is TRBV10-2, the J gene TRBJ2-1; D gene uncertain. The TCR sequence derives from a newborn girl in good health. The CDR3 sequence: CASSESAVPYNEQFF. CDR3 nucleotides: TGCGCCAGCAGTGAGTCGGCGGTCCCCTACAATGAGCAGTTCTTC.